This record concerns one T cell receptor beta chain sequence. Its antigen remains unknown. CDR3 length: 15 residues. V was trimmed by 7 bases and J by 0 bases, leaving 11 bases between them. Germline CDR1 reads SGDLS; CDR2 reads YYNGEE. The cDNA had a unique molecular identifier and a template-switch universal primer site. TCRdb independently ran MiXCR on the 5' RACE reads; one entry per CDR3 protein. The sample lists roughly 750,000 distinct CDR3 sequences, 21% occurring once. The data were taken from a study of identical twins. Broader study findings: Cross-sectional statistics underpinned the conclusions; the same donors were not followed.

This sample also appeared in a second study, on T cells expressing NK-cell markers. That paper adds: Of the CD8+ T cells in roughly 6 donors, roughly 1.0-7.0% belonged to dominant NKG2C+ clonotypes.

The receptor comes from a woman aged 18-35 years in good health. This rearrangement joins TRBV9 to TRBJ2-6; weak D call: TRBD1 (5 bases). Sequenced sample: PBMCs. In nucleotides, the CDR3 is TGTGCCAGCGAAACAGGAAACTCTGGGGCCAACGTCCTGACTTTC. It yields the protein CASETGNSGANVLTF. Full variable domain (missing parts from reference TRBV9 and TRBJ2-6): DSGVTQTPKHLITATGQRVTLRCSPRSGDLSVYWYQQSLDQGLQFLIQYYNGEERAKGNILERFSAQQFPDLHSELNLSSLELGDSALYFCASETGNSGANVLTFGAGSRLTVL.